This entry lists 6 T cell receptor beta chains sequenced from one sample in a study of blood T cell repertoires in COVID-19. Libraries were prepared by immunoSEQ multiplex PCR; TCRdb keeps only in-frame clonotypes and omits some of them. The top ten hold about 2.7% of the sample, which has about 170,000 clones, 80% to 85% seen once. Material: peripheral blood. These receptors all come from a human donor with acute or convalescent COVID-19. The donor label of this sample is uncertain.

The chain couples TRBV19 to TRBJ2-3; 7 bases agree with TRBD1. The CDR3 has 14 residues. Germline CDR1 LNHDA, CDR2 SQIVND (reference sequence). With 7 bases clipped from V and 2 bases from J, the junction kept 6 bases outside the gene matches. CDR3 in DNA: TGTGCCAGTATCGGGACAGCTTACACAGATACGCAGTATTTT. This codes for CASIGTAYTDTQYF.

The genes are TRBV6-1 and TRBJ2-3, with TRBD1 matching 9 bases. The CDR3 loop spans 15 amino acids. In germline, CDR1 is MNHNS, CDR2 SASEGT. V dropped 4 bases and J dropped 2; count of bases not matched to a gene: 4. The CDR3 nucleotides are TGTGCCAGCAGTGCCGGGACAGGGACCACAGATACGCAGTATTTT. Encoded protein: CASSAGTGTTDTQYF.

The chain is built from TRBV7-8 and TRBJ2-7; tentatively, D is TRBD2 (5 bases). There are 17 residues in the CDR3. V was shortened by 0 bases and J by 1 base, with 16 bases between the two germline ends. Looked up from germline, CDR1 is SGHVS and CDR2 is FQNEAQ. The CDR3 here is CASSLAGAGGRSYEQYF. The CDR3 nucleotides are TGTGCCAGCAGCTTAGCGGGAGCCGGCGGCAGATCCTACGAGCAGTACTTC.

The V call is TRBV15, the J call TRBJ1-4, with 12 bases aligning to TRBD1. V lost 3 bases, J lost 11 bases, and 10 bases stayed unmatched. The CDR3 covers 16 residues. The V gene's germline CDR1 is LNHNV and CDR2 YYDKDF (reference sequence). The CDR3 loop is CATSSPGTGGDLKLFF. In DNA form, the CDR3 reads TGTGCCACCAGCAGCCCCGGGACAGGGGGCGATTTGAAACTGTTTTTT.

V gene TRBV7-8 combines with J gene TRBJ2-5, with TRBD2 identical over 7 bases. V was clipped by 0 bases and J by 2 bases; unmatched bases: 0. Germline CDR1 SGHVS, CDR2 FQNEAQ. The CDR3 is 14 residues long. The CDR3 loop is CASSLAGGQETQYF. In nucleotides, the CDR3 is TGTGCCAGCAGCTTAGCGGGGGGGCAAGAGACCCAGTACTTC.

The rearrangement joins TRBV25-1 to TRBJ1-1; the D gene is possibly TRBD1 (6 bases). The germline V gene has CDR1 MGHDK and CDR2 SYGVNS. The CDR3 spans 11 residues. Trimming removed 5 bases from V and 12 bases from J, with 13 bases in between. The CDR3 protein is CASSRGGGTFF. The CDR3 DNA follows: TGTGCCAGCAGTAGGGGGGGTGGAACTTTCTTT.